The 28 T cell receptor beta chains below all came from one sample that was sequenced in a study of T cells after yellow fever vaccination. Using its own MiXCR run on the 5' RACE reads, TCRdb lists one record per CDR3 protein. The profile shows about 260,000 distinct CDR3 sequences, around 13% of them singletons. Specimen: CD4+ T cells sorted from PBMCs, collected 45 days after the yellow fever booster vaccination. The receptors were gathered from a man younger than 45 who received the YFV17D yellow fever vaccine.

The chain uses TRBV4-3 and TRBJ1-6, with D hard to call. This CDR3 is 13 amino acids long. Germline-derived CDR1 and CDR2 are LGHNA and YSLEER. The V and J ends lost 0 bases and 8 bases respectively, with 5 bases between them. The CDR3, as DNA: TGCGCCAGCAGCCAAGATATGGATTCACCCCTCCACTTT. Protein: CASSQDMDSPLHF.

This clonotype was seen a handful of times. The rearrangement uses TRBV28 and TRBJ2-5; 7 nucleotides match TRBD2. Germline V gives CDR1 MDHEN, CDR2 SYDVKM. The CDR3 is 15 residues long. The J segment lost 3 bases and the V segment lost 5 bases, leaving 9 bases of the junction unmatched. In nucleotides, the CDR3 is TGTGCCAGCAGTGACCGGGACTACAAAAAAGAGACCCAGTACTTC. Its protein product is CASSDRDYKKETQYF.

This clonotype was observed a handful of times. The chain links TRBV24-1 to TRBJ2-1, with TRBD1 matching over 9 bases. The V gene's germline CDR1 is KGHDR and CDR2 SFDVKD. The junction had 5 bases not matched to a gene; V was cut back by 4 bases and J by 5 bases. The CDR3 is made up of 15 amino acids. Written as DNA, the CDR3 is TGTGCCACCAGTGAAGGGACAGGGTGGAACAATGAGCAGTTCTTC. It codes for CATSEGTGWNNEQFF.

This chain joins TRBV6-1 and TRBJ2-2, with 9 bases fitting TRBD1. This CDR3 comprises 15 residues. Trimming removed 6 bases from V and 7 bases from J; junction bases left unmatched: 9. Germline CDR1 and CDR2: MNHNS and SASEGT. The CDR3 is CASRPGTGSVGELFF. The CDR3 DNA reads as TGTGCCAGCAGACCCGGGACAGGGTCCGTCGGGGAGCTGTTTTTT.

The J gene is TRBJ2-5, the V gene TRBV6-2 or TRBV6-3, with TRBD2 matching 12 bases. V was pared by 5 bases and J by 2 bases, with 6 bases of the junction left unmatched. The germline V gene has CDR1 MNHEY and CDR2 SVGEGT. The CDR3 totals 16 residues. CDR3 sequence (DNA): TGTGCCAGCAGTAGACCGGGACTAGCGGGTCAAGAGACCCAGTACTTC. Translated: CASSRPGLAGQETQYF.

This clonotype was detected only a few times. The V and J genes are TRBV6-5 and TRBJ2-1; 9 nucleotides line up with TRBD2. The ends lost 0 bases at V and 6 bases at J; junction bases unmatched: 3. The V gene's germline CDR1 is MNHEY and CDR2 SVGAGI. This CDR3 is built from 15 residues. The DNA of the CDR3 is TGTGCCAGCAGTTACTCTAGCGGGAGCCCCAATGAGCAGTTCTTC. It encodes CASSYSSGSPNEQFF.

The CDR3 loop reads CASSLMGQGNSPLHF. In DNA, the CDR3 is TGTGCCAGCAGCTTAATGGGACAGGGGAATTCACCCCTCCACTTT. This sequence joins TRBV7-2 and TRBJ1-6; 10 bases align to TRBD1. Germline assignment: CDR1 SGHTA and CDR2 FQGNSA. The CDR3 consists of 15 residues. Unmatched junction bases numbered 2, after V lost 2 bases and J lost 7 bases.

The chain recombines TRBV28 with TRBJ2-3; D is undetermined. The germline V and J ends were trimmed by 9 bases and 0 bases, with 7 bases remaining between them. Germline V CDR1 and CDR2: MDHEN, SYDVKM. This CDR3 contains 12 residues. CDR3 amino acids: CASQTSTDTQYF. The CDR3 coding sequence is TGTGCCAGTCAGACTAGCACAGATACGCAGTATTTT.

The chain is built from TRBV12-3 or TRBV12-4 and TRBJ2-1; D might be TRBD1 (7 bases). The V end was cut by 2 bases, the J end by 7 bases, with 12 bases between. The CDR3 has 14 residues. The CDR3 is CASSLRGTVNEQFF. DNA for the CDR3: TGTGCCAGCAGTTTACGGGGGACAGTGAATGAGCAGTTCTTC.

The chain combines TRBV2 with TRBJ2-5; 8 nucleotides align to TRBD2. Germline V gives CDR1 SNHLY, CDR2 FYNNEI. V was pared by 6 bases and J by 3 bases, with 6 bases of the junction left unmatched. The CDR3 has 14 residues. CDR3: CASRETSVKETQYF. CDR3 nucleotide sequence: TGTGCCAGCAGGGAGACTAGCGTAAAAGAGACCCAGTACTTC.

The CDR3 is CASSFAGGRSTEAFF. CDR3 nucleotides: TGTGCCAGCAGTTTTGCAGGGGGTCGATCAACTGAAGCTTTCTTT. This chain links TRBV12-3 or TRBV12-4 with TRBJ1-1; 7 positions match TRBD1. V shed 3 bases, J shed 5 bases, and the junction held 9 bases outside the gene matches. The CDR3 has 15 residues.

This sequence joins TRBV19 and TRBJ2-3, with no clear D. Trimming took off 7 bases at V and 2 bases at J, with 16 bases between the two ends. The CDR3 has 15 amino acids. Germline V CDR1 and CDR2: LNHDA, SQIVND (reference sequence). CDR3 region: CASIVAHRSTDTQYF. DNA for the CDR3: TGTGCCAGTATAGTAGCCCACAGATCCACAGATACGCAGTATTTT.

This clonotype was observed a handful of times. This rearrangement joins TRBV29-1 to TRBJ2-5, with 8 positions matching TRBD1. Germline V gene data show CDR1 as SQVTM and CDR2 as ANQGSEA. This CDR3 is built from 13 residues. Unmatched junction bases numbered 6, after V lost 4 bases and J lost 5 bases. CDR3 protein: CSVAGQGGETQYF. CDR3 DNA sequence: TGCAGCGTTGCTGGACAGGGTGGGGAGACCCAGTACTTC. Looking up the rest from reference TRBV29-1 and TRBJ2-5 gives the full variable domain: SAVISQKPSRDICQRGTSLTIQCQVDSQVTMMFWYRQQPGQSLTLIATANQGSEATYESGFVIDKFPISRPNLTFSTLTVSNMSPEDSSIYLCSVAGQGGETQYFGPGTRLLVL.

This clonotype was counted between two and nine times. The V call is TRBV24-1, the J call TRBJ2-2; TRBD1 aligns across 11 bases. Per the germline V gene, CDR1 is KGHDR and CDR2 is SFDVKD. J was trimmed by 7 bases and V by 3 bases; bases with no gene match: 12. This CDR3 comprises 18 residues. DNA of the CDR3: TGTGCCACCAGTGATCGAGCCCCGGGACAGGGGGTCAGCGGGGAGCTGTTTTTT. Protein: CATSDRAPGQGVSGELFF.

This clonotype has ten or more counts. The V gene is TRBV29-1, the J gene TRBJ2-6; D ambiguous. V shed 7 bases and J shed 1 base, with 5 bases lying between them. CDR3 length: 12 amino acids. Germline lookup yields CDR1 SQVTM and CDR2 ANQGSEA. This CDR3 reads CSAVSGANVLTF. CDR3 bases: TGCAGCGCTGTATCTGGGGCCAACGTCCTGACTTTC.

This clonotype was observed a handful of times. The rearrangement links TRBV20-1 to TRBJ2-1, with 10 bases matching TRBD2. This CDR3 region has 15 residues. V shed 3 bases, J shed 5 bases, and the junction held 7 bases outside the gene matches. Germline V gene sequence: CDR1 DFQATT, CDR2 SNEGSKA (reference sequence). CDR3 coding DNA: TGCAGTGCTAGCAGGCTAGCGGGAGCCGACAATGAGCAGTTCTTC. This sequence encodes CSASRLAGADNEQFF.

This clonotype was observed a few times. V is TRBV20-1 and J is TRBJ2-2; D possibly corresponds to TRBD2 (6 bases). CDR3 length equals 16 residues. The germline V gene has CDR1 DFQATT and CDR2 SNEGSKA (reference sequence). Trimming took 1 base from V and 0 from J, leaving 12 bases between them. CDR3 region: CSARVGGTANTGELFF. DNA of the CDR3: TGCAGTGCTAGAGTTGGCGGGACCGCGAACACCGGGGAGCTGTTTTTT.

The chain employs TRBV12-3 or TRBV12-4 and TRBJ2-5; D gene uncertain. This CDR3 contains 15 residues. V was trimmed by 3 bases and J by 4 bases, leaving 15 bases between them. The CDR3 DNA is TGTGCCAGCAGTTTTAGTCCCAGTTCTGGAGAGACCCAGTACTTC. Translating it yields CASSFSPSSGETQYF.

This clonotype appeared many times. This chain links TRBV7-2 with TRBJ2-1; TRBD2 matches at 8 bases. Germline V gives CDR1 SGHTA, CDR2 FQGNSA. The CDR3 is 15 amino acids. Unmatched junction bases numbered 9, after V lost 4 bases and J lost 7 bases. The CDR3 coding sequence is TGTGCCAGCAGCTCGGGAGCGGGAGCGGGAAATGAGCAGTTCTTC. This encodes CASSSGAGAGNEQFF.

This clonotype was found many times. This chain uses TRBV6-2 or TRBV6-3 with TRBJ1-1; unclear D gene. The CDR3 runs 13 residues. The germline CDR1 and CDR2 sequences are MNHEY and SVGEGT. With 2 bases removed from V and 2 bases from J, the gap between germline ends came to 6 bases. CDR3 loop: CASSYRINTEAFF. CDR3 nucleotide sequence: TGTGCCAGCAGTTACCGGATAAACACTGAAGCTTTCTTT.

This clonotype was seen a few times. The chain carries TRBV7-9 and TRBJ2-7; D might be TRBD1 (7 bases). There are 14 residues in the CDR3. Trimming took off 0 bases at V and 6 bases at J, with 12 bases between the two ends. Germline CDR1 SEHNR, CDR2 FQNEAQ (reference sequence). The CDR3 region is CASSLARQGGEQYF. CDR3 nucleotides: TGTGCCAGCAGCTTAGCCCGCCAGGGGGGCGAGCAGTACTTC.

This clonotype was seen only a few times. The CDR3 region is CASTRDRGTDTQYF. The CDR3 DNA is TGTGCCAGCACCCGGGACAGGGGCACAGATACGCAGTATTTT. The chain is built from TRBV6-2 or TRBV6-3 and TRBJ2-3, with 9 bases matching TRBD1. Per the germline V gene, CDR1 is MNHEY and CDR2 is SVGEGT. J lost 1 base, V lost 7 bases, and 3 bases had no gene match. This CDR3 region has 14 residues.

The rearrangement uses TRBV6-2 or TRBV6-3 and TRBJ2-4; D not certain. Trimming took 8 bases from V and 8 from J, leaving 4 bases between them. The CDR3 spans 9 residues. Germline V gene sequence: CDR1 MNHEY, CDR2 SVGEGT. CDR3 region: CASGDIQYF. Written as DNA, the CDR3 is TGTGCCAGCGGGGACATTCAGTACTTC.

This clonotype was detected a few times. The V call is TRBV5-1, the J call TRBJ1-1; D is ambiguous. From germline, CDR1 is SGHRS and CDR2 YFSETQ. V was clipped by 0 bases and J by 0 bases, with 9 bases between them. This CDR3 contains 15 residues. CDR3 nucleotides: TGCGCCAGCAGCTTGGATATGGGAGTGAACACTGAAGCTTTCTTT. Amino acids: CASSLDMGVNTEAFF.

The V call is TRBV20-1, the J call TRBJ2-7, with 8 bases lining up with TRBD1. Germline V CDR1 and CDR2: DFQATT, SNEGSKA (reference sequence). Unmatched junction bases numbered 7, after V lost 4 bases and J lost 5 bases. The CDR3 consists of 13 residues. CDR3 nucleotide sequence: TGCAGTGCTACGGACAGGGTCAGCGACGAGCAGTACTTC. It translates to CSATDRVSDEQYF.

A few counts support this clonotype. For the CDR3, the DNA is TGTGCCAGCTCACGGGGACAGGGAGATACGCAGTATTTT. Amino acids: CASSRGQGDTQYF. V is TRBV18 and J is TRBJ2-3; TRBD1 matches 9 bases. This CDR3 spans 13 amino acids. V dropped 4 bases and J dropped 5; count of bases not matched to a gene: 1. The germline CDR1 and CDR2 sequences are KGHSH and LQKENI.

Ten or more counts support this clonotype. This chain joins TRBV12-3 or TRBV12-4 and TRBJ2-3; 7 nucleotides agree with TRBD1. CDR3 length equals 14 residues. The V gene end was trimmed by 7 bases and the J gene end by 2 bases; junction bases not matched to a gene: 6. The CDR3 sequence: CASKRQGLTDTQYF. CDR3 DNA sequence: TGTGCCAGCAAAAGACAGGGCCTCACAGATACGCAGTATTTT.

This chain joins TRBV10-2 and TRBJ2-7; the D is unclear. The CDR3 length is 14 residues. Between the trimmed V and J ends, which lost 3 bases and 3 bases, there was a span of 12 bases. The germline CDR1 and CDR2 sequences are WSHSY and SAAADI. The CDR3 here is CASSESGSHYEQYF. As DNA, the CDR3 is TGCGCCAGCAGTGAATCGGGTTCCCACTACGAGCAGTACTTC.